This T cell receptor beta chain was identified in a study of early T cells in non-severe SARS-CoV-2 infection. This CDR3 region has 16 residues. The germline gives CDR1 KGHSH, CDR2 LQKENI. The trim removed 4 bases at V and 3 bases at J, leaving 10 bases unmatched. MiXCR was run by TCRdb on the 5' RACE reads, yielding one entry per CDR3 protein. The repertoire has tens of thousands of distinct CDR3 sequences, around 9.3% of them found once; the top ten carry roughly 18%. This clonotype appeared many times. The sample taken for sequencing was whole blood. This receptor was identified in an adult who was a healthcare worker with PCR-confirmed SARS-CoV-2 infection or an uninfected control (not recorded which). The chain combines TRBV18 with TRBJ2-7; 9 bases are shared with TRBD1. The CDR3 loop is CASSQSPGTGLYEQYF. Written as DNA, the CDR3 is TGTGCCAGCTCACAAAGCCCCGGGACAGGGCTCTACGAGCAGTACTTC.